The 27 T cell receptor beta chains below come from one sample, sequenced in a study of T cell responses to AZD1222 COVID-19 vaccine. Sequencing was performed with immunoSEQ multiplex PCR; in TCRdb, only in-frame clones are kept and a portion is missing. The sample records 120,000 to 150,000 clones, more than 80% being singletons. The sequencing here drew on peripheral blood, taken on day 0 of MenACWY control vaccination. These receptors were obtained from an adult in good health.

The chain employs TRBV21-1 and TRBJ2-2. TRBV21-1 is given as a pseudogene. There are 13 residues in the CDR3. DNA of the CDR3: TGTGCCAGCAGCAAAGACGGACCCGGGGAGCTGTTTTTT. It is translated as CASSKDGPGELFF.

This sequence joins TRBV5-1 and TRBJ2-1, with a possible D match to TRBD1 (6 bases). V was cut by 3 bases and J by 7 bases, with 11 bases left in between. Germline loops: CDR1 SGHRS, CDR2 YFSETQ. The CDR3 length is 13 residues. CDR3: CASSSATGNEQFF. In DNA form, the CDR3 reads TGCGCCAGCAGCTCCGCTACAGGGAATGAGCAGTTCTTC.

V and J are TRBV2 and TRBJ2-2, with TRBD2 matching over 9 bases. This CDR3 spans 15 amino acids. Looked up from germline, CDR1 is SNHLY and CDR2 is FYNNEI. V lost 4 bases and J lost 7; bases outside the gene matches: 7. CDR3: CASSVVAGGIGELFF. The DNA for the CDR3 is TGTGCCAGCAGTGTGGTTGCGGGGGGGATCGGGGAGCTGTTTTTT.

Comments on this clone: This CDR3 is also generated by other DNA sequences in the sample. This rearrangement joins TRBV6-1 to TRBJ1-2, with a possible D match to TRBD1 (5 bases). Germline V gene data show CDR1 as MNHNS and CDR2 as SASEGT. Trimming left V 1 base short and J 8 bases short, with 5 bases between. This CDR3 has 11 amino acids. The CDR3 loop reads CASSEGGGYTF. The DNA of the CDR3 is TGTGCCAGCAGTGAAGGGGGCGGCTACACCTTC.

This chain links TRBV5-1 with TRBJ2-1; 7 nucleotides agree with TRBD2. Germline values: CDR1 SGHRS, CDR2 YFSETQ. CDR3 length: 14 residues. Losses at the gene ends were 7 bases for V and 7 bases for J; bases not matched to a gene: 11. The CDR3 bases are TGCGCCAGCCGAGAGCGGGAAGCTCGGAATGAGCAGTTCTTC. The encoded protein is CASREREARNEQFF.

The sample holds one count of this clone. The rearrangement joins TRBV28 to TRBJ2-2; 9 nucleotides line up with TRBD2. This CDR3 region has 18 residues. CDR1 and CDR2 from the germline V gene are MDHEN and SYDVKM. V dropped 2 bases and J dropped 6; count of bases not matched to a gene: 13. The CDR3 bases are TGTGCCAGCAGTTTAAAGCCTCCGGGTAGCGGGAGAGCCGGGGAGCTGTTTTTT. It specifies CASSLKPPGSGRAGELFF.

The chain recombines TRBV5-1 with TRBJ2-5; TRBD1 aligns across 9 bases. CDR3 length equals 14 residues. Trimming at V came to 4 bases and at J to 4 bases, leaving 5 bases not matched to a gene. The germline V gene encodes CDR1 SGHRS and CDR2 YFSETQ. In DNA form, the CDR3 reads TGCGCCAGCAGCCCACAGGGGGCGGGAGAGACCCAGTACTTC. It translates to CASSPQGAGETQYF.

This clone occurred once. V gene TRBV4-2 combines with J gene TRBJ1-4; the D gene is possibly TRBD1 (5 bases). CDR3 length: 15 amino acids. The germline V gene has CDR1 LGHNA and CDR2 YNFKEQ. Deletions cut 0 bases from V and 1 base from J, with 6 bases between. The CDR3 nucleotides read TGTGCCAGCAGCCAAGACCAGGGAACTAATGAAAAACTGTTTTTT. As protein: CASSQDQGTNEKLFF.

This clone was found once. The chain carries TRBV14 and TRBJ1-1, with TRBD1 matching over 11 bases. The germline CDR1 and CDR2 sequences are SGHDN and FVKESK. This CDR3 is built from 14 residues. J lost 7 bases, V lost 5 bases, and 6 bases had no gene match. DNA for the CDR3: TGTGCCAGCAGCGCGGACAGGGGGCGGCTTGAAGCTTTCTTT. It translates to CASSADRGRLEAFF.

This sequence joins TRBV16 and TRBJ1-2, with D uncertain. The CDR3 runs 15 residues. Looked up from germline, CDR1 is KGHSY and CDR2 is FQNENV. Trimming took off 0 bases at V and 1 base at J, with 9 bases between the two ends. CDR3 sequence reads: CASSQSYQSNYGYTF. CDR3 sequence (DNA): TGTGCCAGCAGCCAATCTTACCAGAGTAACTATGGCTACACCTTC.

V and J are TRBV21-1 and TRBJ2-7. TRBV21-1 constitutes a pseudogene. The CDR3 totals 12 residues. The CDR3 nucleotides are TGTGCCAGCAGCATCCCGGACTACGAGCAGTACTTC. Translated, it gives CASSIPDYEQYF.

The rearrangement uses TRBV7-9 and TRBJ1-2; perhaps TRBD1 as D (5 bases). The length of the CDR3 is 15 residues. In germline, CDR1 is SEHNR, CDR2 FQNEAQ (reference sequence). V lost 2 bases to trimming and J lost 8 bases, with 18 bases between them. The DNA for the CDR3 is TGTGCCAGCAGCTTAACAGGCGAGGATGAGAGAGGCTACACCTTC. Residues: CASSLTGEDERGYTF.

This clone was seen once. The chain is built from TRBV7-2 and TRBJ1-3; D unclear. Deletions cut 1 base from V and 0 bases from J, with 13 bases between. Germline lookup yields CDR1 SGHTA and CDR2 FQGNSA. This CDR3 has 17 amino acids. The CDR3 is CASSLDRPDSSGNTIYF. CDR3 nucleotide sequence: TGTGCCAGCAGCTTAGATCGCCCAGACTCCTCTGGAAACACCATATATTTT.

This chain uses TRBV7-9 with TRBJ1-2; tentative D call: TRBD1 (6 bases). This CDR3 spans 13 amino acids. The germline V and J ends were trimmed by 4 bases and 1 base, with 7 bases remaining between them. Germline V gene lookup returns CDR1 SEHNR and CDR2 FQNEAQ (reference sequence). The CDR3 DNA follows: TGTGCCAGCAGCTCGGGACATAACTATGGCTACACCTTC. The encoded protein is CASSSGHNYGYTF.

V is TRBV5-1 and J is TRBJ2-7; D might be TRBD1 or TRBD2, each matching 7 bases. The CDR3 totals 15 residues. V was shortened by 4 bases and J by 0 bases, with 14 bases between the two germline ends. CDR1 and CDR2 from the germline V gene are SGHRS and YFSETQ. The CDR3 nucleotides read TGCGCCAGCAGCCCGACAGGGAGGGACTCCTACGAGCAGTACTTC. Translation: CASSPTGRDSYEQYF.

This chain connects TRBV7-2 to TRBJ2-7; D call uncertain. The CDR3 is made up of 15 amino acids. Germline V gene lookup returns CDR1 SGHTA and CDR2 FQGNSA. The V end was cut by 1 base, the J end by 0 bases, with 10 bases between. This CDR3 is CASSLVVGSSYEQYF. DNA of the CDR3: TGTGCCAGCAGCTTAGTGGTCGGCAGCTCCTACGAGCAGTACTTC.

This chain joins TRBV11-3 and TRBJ2-1; D is perhaps TRBD1 (5 bases). Germline values: CDR1 SGHNT, CDR2 YENEEA. V lost 5 bases and J 0 bases, leaving 8 bases between the germline ends. This CDR3 region has 14 residues. The CDR3 protein is CASSSRDSYNEQFF. In DNA, the CDR3 is TGTGCCAGCAGCAGCAGGGACTCCTACAATGAGCAGTTCTTC.

In DNA form, the CDR3 reads TGTGCCAGCAGTACCGGGACAGCGGACTCCTACGAGCAGTACTTC. Translated, it gives CASSTGTADSYEQYF. This chain connects TRBV6-5 to TRBJ2-7, with 7 bases lining up with TRBD1. The V segment lost 5 bases and the J segment 0 bases; nucleotides outside the gene matches: 7. Germline values: CDR1 MNHEY, CDR2 SVGAGI. The CDR3 is 15 amino acids.

A few counts support this clone. CDR3 amino acids: CASSLAPLSGGAETQYF. The CDR3 bases are TGCGCCAGCAGCTTGGCGCCACTGTCCGGGGGAGCAGAGACCCAGTACTTC. The rearrangement joins TRBV5-1 to TRBJ2-5; TRBD2 is a possible D gene (6 bases). There are 17 residues in the CDR3. Germline V CDR1 and CDR2: SGHRS, YFSETQ. V was cut by 0 bases and J by 4 bases, with 19 bases left in between.

The gene calls are TRBV10-3 and TRBJ1-4; D ambiguous. V was pared by 3 bases and J by 8 bases, with 13 bases between. Germline CDR1 reads ENHRY; CDR2 reads SYGVKD. The CDR3 sequence is 14 residues long. Here the CDR3 DNA reads TGTGCCATCAGTGAAGGCGGGCTTGGGGAAAAACTGTTTTTT. Translation: CAISEGGLGEKLFF.

V is TRBV5-4 and J is TRBJ1-1, with D perhaps matching TRBD1 (5 bases). CDR1 is SGHNT and CDR2 is YYREEE in the germline V gene (reference sequence). This CDR3 is built from 15 residues. V lost 4 bases to trimming and J lost 3 bases, with 16 bases between them. DNA for the CDR3: TGTGCCAGCAGCCGATCCGCAGGGTCGGACACTGAAGCTTTCTTT. Protein product: CASSRSAGSDTEAFF.

The chain employs TRBV6-2 or TRBV6-3 and TRBJ1-1, with D perhaps TRBD1 (5 bases). This CDR3 region has 13 residues. The V and J ends lost 6 bases and 1 base respectively, with 9 bases between them. Looked up from germline, CDR1 is MNHEY and CDR2 is SVGEGT. CDR3 protein: CASSRDGNTEAFF. The CDR3 nucleotides read TGTGCCAGCAGCCGGGACGGGAACACTGAAGCTTTCTTT.

J is TRBJ2-1 and V is TRBV7-2; D is ambiguous. Trimming cost V 5 bases and J 9 bases, with 8 bases left between them. This CDR3 is built from 11 residues. Germline assignment: CDR1 SGHTA and CDR2 FQGNSA. The CDR3 is CASSRWGEQFF. The CDR3 DNA reads TGTGCCAGCAGCCGCTGGGGTGAGCAGTTCTTC. Together with reference TRBV7-2 and TRBJ2-1, the CDR3 gives the full variable domain: GAGVSQSPSNKVTEKGKDVELRCDPISGHTALYWYRQSLGQGLEFLIYFQGNSAPDKSGLPSDRFSAERTGGSVSTLTIQRTQQEDSAVYLCASSRWGEQFFGPGTRLTVL.

The genes are TRBV27 and TRBJ2-1; D might be TRBD2 (6 bases). The CDR3 has 13 residues. V lost 8 bases and J lost 9, with 17 bases in between. The V gene's germline CDR1 is MNHEY and CDR2 SMNVEV (reference sequence). The CDR3: CASYKGGSVEQFF. The CDR3 nucleotides are TGTGCCAGCTATAAGGGAGGCTCTGTTGAGCAGTTCTTC.

The V call is TRBV11-3, the J call TRBJ2-6, with TRBD1 as a possible D gene (6 bases). This CDR3 contains 15 residues. CDR1 SGHNT and CDR2 YENEEA come from the germline V gene. V was cut by 2 bases and J by 2 bases, with 7 bases left in between. CDR3 region: CASSLSGAGANVLTF. The CDR3 nucleotides read TGTGCCAGCAGCTTATCAGGGGCTGGGGCCAACGTCCTGACTTTC.

The rearrangement uses TRBV30 and TRBJ1-2; D ambiguous. With 1 base removed from V and 7 bases from J, the gap between germline ends came to 10 bases. Germline lookup yields CDR1 GTSNPN and CDR2 SVGIG (reference sequence). This CDR3 has 12 residues. CDR3 sequence reads: CAWSGQIGGYTF. In DNA, the CDR3 is TGTGCCTGGAGTGGGCAGATTGGTGGCTACACCTTC.

V usage is TRBV27 and J usage is TRBJ1-1; D possibly corresponds to TRBD1 (5 bases). Trimming removed 7 bases from V and 8 bases from J, with 20 bases in between. The CDR3 consists of 14 residues. Germline CDR1 is MNHEY and CDR2 is SMNVEV (reference sequence). This CDR3 is CASTSGRGAGEAFF. DNA for the CDR3: TGTGCCAGCACCTCAGGGCGCGGGGCCGGCGAAGCTTTCTTT.